This T cell receptor (beta chain) was retrieved from a study of spatial heterogeneity in lung cancer. This CDR3 has 18 residues. J lost 6 bases, V lost 0 bases, and 12 bases had no gene match. This clonotype has a handful of counts. The time point: sample taken at primary tumor resection. Sequencing of whole RNA from tumor, nontumor lung or frozen PBMC involved no sorting. TCRdb itself ran the 5' RACE reads through MiXCR, one entry per CDR3 protein. The profile shows about 26,000 distinct CDR3 sequences, around 13% of them singletons. The TCR was taken from a female donor with early-stage non-small cell lung cancer. Sequenced here: PBMCs, sampled at surgery. This chain links TRBV23-1 with TRBJ1-4; 8 bases agree with TRBD1. TRBV23-1 is placed among ORFs of uncertain function. CDR3: CASSQSRTGKKRDEKLFF. CDR3 DNA sequence: TGCGCCAGCAGTCAATCTAGGACAGGGAAGAAGAGGGATGAAAAACTGTTTTTT.